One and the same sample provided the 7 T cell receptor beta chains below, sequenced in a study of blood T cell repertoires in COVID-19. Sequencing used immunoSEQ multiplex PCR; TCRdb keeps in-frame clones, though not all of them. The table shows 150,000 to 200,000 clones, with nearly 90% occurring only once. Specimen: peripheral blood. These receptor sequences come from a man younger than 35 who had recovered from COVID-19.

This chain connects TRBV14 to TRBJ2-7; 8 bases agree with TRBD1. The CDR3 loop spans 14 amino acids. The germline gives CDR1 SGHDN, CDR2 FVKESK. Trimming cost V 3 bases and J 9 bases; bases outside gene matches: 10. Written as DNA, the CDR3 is TGTGCCAGCAGCCACCGGACAGGGTTGGGTCGGCAGTACTTC. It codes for CASSHRTGLGRQYF. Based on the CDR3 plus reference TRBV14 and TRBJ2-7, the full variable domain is EAGVTQFPSHSVIEKGQTVTLRCDPISGHDNLYWYRRVMGKEIKFLLHFVKESKQDESGMPNNRFLAERTGGTYSTLKVQPAELEDSGVYFCASSHRTGLGRQYFGPGTRLTVT.

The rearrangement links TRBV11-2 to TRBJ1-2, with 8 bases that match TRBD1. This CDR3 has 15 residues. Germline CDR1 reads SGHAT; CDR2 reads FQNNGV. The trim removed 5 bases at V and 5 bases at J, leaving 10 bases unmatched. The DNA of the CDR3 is TGTGCCAGCAGCCAAATTACAGGGGGAGGGTATGGCTACACCTTC. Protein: CASSQITGGGYGYTF.

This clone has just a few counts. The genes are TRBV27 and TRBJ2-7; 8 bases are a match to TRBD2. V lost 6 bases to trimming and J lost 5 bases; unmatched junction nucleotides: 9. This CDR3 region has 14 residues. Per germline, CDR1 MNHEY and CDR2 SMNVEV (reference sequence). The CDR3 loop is CASSGLATYDEQYF. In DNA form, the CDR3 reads TGTGCCAGCAGCGGACTAGCAACCTATGACGAGCAGTACTTC.

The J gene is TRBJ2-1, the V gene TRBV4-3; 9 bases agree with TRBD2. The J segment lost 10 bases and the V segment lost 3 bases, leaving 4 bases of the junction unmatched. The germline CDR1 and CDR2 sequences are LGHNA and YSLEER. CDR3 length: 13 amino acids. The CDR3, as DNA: TGCGCCAGCAGCCATAGAGCGGGAGGCGAGCAGTTCTTC. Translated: CASSHRAGGEQFF.

CDR3 region: CASSRQTFNEQFF. The CDR3 DNA follows: TGTGCCAGCAGCCGCCAGACATTCAATGAGCAGTTCTTC. This chain uses TRBV3-1 (or the pseudogene TRBV3-2) with TRBJ2-1; D uncertain. CDR1 LGHDT and CDR2 YNNKEL come from the germline V gene (reference sequence). CDR3 size: 13 residues. V shed 4 bases and J shed 6 bases, with 10 bases lying between them.

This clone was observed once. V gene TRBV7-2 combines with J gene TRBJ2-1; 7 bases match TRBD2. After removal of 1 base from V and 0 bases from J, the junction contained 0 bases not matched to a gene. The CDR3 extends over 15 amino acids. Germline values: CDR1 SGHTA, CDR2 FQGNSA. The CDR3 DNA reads TGTGCCAGCAGCTTAGGGGGGGGCTCCTACAATGAGCAGTTCTTC. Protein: CASSLGGGSYNEQFF.

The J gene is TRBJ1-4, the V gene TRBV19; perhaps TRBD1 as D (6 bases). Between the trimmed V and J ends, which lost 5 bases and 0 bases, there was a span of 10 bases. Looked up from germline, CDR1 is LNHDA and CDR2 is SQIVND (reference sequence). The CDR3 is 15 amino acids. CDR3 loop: CASSVGQTTNEKLFF. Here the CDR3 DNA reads TGTGCCAGTAGTGTCGGACAGACAACTAATGAAAAACTGTTTTTT.